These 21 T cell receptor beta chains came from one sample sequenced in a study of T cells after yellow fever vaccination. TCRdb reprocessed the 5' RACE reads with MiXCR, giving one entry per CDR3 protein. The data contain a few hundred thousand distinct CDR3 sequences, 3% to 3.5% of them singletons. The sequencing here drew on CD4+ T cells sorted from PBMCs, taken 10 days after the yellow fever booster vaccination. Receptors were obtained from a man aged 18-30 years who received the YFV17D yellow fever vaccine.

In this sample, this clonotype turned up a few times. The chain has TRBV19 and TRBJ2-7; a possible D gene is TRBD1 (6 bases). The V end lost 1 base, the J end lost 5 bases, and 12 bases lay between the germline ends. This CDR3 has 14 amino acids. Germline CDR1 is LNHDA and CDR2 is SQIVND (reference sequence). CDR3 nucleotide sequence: TGTGCCAGTAGTATAGGGTACAGGGACGACGAGCAGTACTTC. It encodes CASSIGYRDDEQYF.

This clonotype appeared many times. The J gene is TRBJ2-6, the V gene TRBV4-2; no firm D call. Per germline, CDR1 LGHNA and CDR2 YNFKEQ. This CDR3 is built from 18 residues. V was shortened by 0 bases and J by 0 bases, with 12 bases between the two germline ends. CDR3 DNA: TGTGCCAGCAGCCAAGACTTGGTTCAGAGCTCTGGGGCCAACGTCCTGACTTTC. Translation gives CASSQDLVQSSGANVLTF.

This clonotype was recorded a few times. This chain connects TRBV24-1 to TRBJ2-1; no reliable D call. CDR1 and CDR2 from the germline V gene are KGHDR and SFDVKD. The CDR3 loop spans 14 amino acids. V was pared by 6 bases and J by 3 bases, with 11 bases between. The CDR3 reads CATSNHDFYNEQFF. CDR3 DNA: TGTGCCACCAGTAATCACGACTTCTACAATGAGCAGTTCTTC.

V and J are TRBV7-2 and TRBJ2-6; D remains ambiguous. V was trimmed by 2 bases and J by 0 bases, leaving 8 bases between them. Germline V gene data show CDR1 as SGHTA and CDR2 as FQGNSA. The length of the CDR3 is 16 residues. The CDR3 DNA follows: TGTGCCAGCAGCTTATATCTAATCTCTGGGGCCAACGTCCTGACTTTC. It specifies CASSLYLISGANVLTF. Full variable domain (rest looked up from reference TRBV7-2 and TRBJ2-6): GAGVSQSPSNKVTEKGKDVELRCDPISGHTALYWYRQSLGQGLEFLIYFQGNSAPDKSGLPSDRFSAERTGGSVSTLTIQRTQQEDSAVYLCASSLYLISGANVLTFGAGSRLTVL.

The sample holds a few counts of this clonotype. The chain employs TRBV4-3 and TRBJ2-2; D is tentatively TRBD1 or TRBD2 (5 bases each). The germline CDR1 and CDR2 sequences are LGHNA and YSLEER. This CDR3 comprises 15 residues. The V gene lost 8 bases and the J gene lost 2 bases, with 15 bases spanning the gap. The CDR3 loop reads CASARSGPNTGELFF. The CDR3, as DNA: TGCGCCAGCGCCAGGTCGGGACCTAACACCGGGGAGCTGTTTTTT.

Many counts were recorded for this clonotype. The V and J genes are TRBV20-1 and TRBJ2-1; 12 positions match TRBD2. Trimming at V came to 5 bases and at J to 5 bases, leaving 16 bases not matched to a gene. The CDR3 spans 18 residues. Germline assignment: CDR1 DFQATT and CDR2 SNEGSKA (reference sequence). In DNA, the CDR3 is TGCAGTGCTCGCCCTAGGGCTAGCGGGGGGGCCCTAGACAATGAGCAGTTCTTC. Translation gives CSARPRASGGALDNEQFF.

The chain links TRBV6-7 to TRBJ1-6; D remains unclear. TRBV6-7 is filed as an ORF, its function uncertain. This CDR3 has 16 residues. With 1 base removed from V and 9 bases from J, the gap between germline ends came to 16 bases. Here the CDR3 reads CASSYLEGRSGSPLHF. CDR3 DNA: TGTGCCAGCAGTTACTTAGAAGGACGGTCGGGTTCACCCCTCCACTTT.

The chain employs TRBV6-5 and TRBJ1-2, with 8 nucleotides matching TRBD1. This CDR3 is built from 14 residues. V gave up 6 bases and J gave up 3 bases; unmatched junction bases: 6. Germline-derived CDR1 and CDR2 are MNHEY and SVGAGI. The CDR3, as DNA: TGTGCCAGCAGCCTCAGGGGGCCGGACTATGGCTACACCTTC. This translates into CASSLRGPDYGYTF.

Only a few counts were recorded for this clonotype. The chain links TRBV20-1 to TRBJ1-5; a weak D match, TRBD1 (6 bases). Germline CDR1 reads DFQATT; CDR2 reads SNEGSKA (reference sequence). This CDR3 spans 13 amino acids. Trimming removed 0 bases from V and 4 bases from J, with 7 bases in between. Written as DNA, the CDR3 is TGCAGTGCTAGAGAAGGGGGTAATCAGCCCCAGCATTTT. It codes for CSAREGGNQPQHF.

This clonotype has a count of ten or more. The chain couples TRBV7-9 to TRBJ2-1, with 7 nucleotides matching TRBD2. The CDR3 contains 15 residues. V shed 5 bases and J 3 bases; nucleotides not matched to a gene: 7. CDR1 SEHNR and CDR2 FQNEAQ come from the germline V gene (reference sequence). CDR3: CASSPGLADYNEQFF. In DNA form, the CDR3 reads TGTGCCAGCAGCCCGGGGCTAGCGGACTACAATGAGCAGTTCTTC.

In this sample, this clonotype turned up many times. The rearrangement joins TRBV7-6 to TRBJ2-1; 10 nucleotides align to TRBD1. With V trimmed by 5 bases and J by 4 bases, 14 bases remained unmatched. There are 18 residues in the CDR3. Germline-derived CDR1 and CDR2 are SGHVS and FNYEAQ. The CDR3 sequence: CASSRRAYGTGAYNEQFF. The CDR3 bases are TGTGCCAGCAGCAGACGAGCTTATGGGACAGGGGCTTACAATGAGCAGTTCTTC.

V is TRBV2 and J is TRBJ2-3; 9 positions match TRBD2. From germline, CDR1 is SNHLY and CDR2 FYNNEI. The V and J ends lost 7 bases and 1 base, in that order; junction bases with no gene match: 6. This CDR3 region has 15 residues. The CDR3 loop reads CASTSSGAGTDTQYF. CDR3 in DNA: TGTGCCAGCACTTCTAGCGGGGCGGGCACAGATACGCAGTATTTT.

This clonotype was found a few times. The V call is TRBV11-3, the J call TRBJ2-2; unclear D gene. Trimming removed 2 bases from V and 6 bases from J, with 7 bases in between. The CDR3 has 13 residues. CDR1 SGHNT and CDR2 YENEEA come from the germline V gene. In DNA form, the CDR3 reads TGTGCCAGCAGCTTACAATGGGCCGGGGAGCTGTTTTTT. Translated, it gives CASSLQWAGELFF.

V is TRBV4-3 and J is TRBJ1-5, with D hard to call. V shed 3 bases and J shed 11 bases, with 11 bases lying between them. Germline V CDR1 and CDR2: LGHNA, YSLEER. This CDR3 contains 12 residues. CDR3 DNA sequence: TGCGCCAGCAGCCAGCCCCTCGTGGCCCAGCATTTT. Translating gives CASSQPLVAQHF.

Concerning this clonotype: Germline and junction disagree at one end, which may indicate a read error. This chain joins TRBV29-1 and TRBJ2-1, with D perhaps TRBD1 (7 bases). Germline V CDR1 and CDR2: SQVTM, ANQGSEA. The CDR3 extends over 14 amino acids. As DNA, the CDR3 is TGCTGCGTTCCGCGGGCGGGACAGTCCAATGAGCAGTTCTTC. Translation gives CCVPRAGQSNEQFF.

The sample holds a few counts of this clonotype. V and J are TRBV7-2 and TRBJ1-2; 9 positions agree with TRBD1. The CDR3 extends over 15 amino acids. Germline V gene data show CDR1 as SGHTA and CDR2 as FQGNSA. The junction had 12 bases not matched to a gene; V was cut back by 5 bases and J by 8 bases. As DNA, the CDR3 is TGTGCCAGCAGCGAGCAGACAGGGGGGTGGCGAGGCTACACCTTC. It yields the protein CASSEQTGGWRGYTF.

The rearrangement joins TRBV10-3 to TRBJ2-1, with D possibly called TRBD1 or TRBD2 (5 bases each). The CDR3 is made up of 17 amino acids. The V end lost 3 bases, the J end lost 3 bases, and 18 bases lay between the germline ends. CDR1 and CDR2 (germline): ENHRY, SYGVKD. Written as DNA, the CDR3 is TGTGCCATCAGTGACCGGACACCCCGGGATAGCTACAATGAGCAGTTCTTC. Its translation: CAISDRTPRDSYNEQFF.

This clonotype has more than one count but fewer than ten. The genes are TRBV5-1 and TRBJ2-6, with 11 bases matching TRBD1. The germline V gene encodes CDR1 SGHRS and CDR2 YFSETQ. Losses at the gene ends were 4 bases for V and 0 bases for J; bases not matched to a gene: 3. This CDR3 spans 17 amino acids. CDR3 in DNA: TGCGCCAGCAGCCCCGGGACAGGGGGCTCTGGGGCCAACGTCCTGACTTTC. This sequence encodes CASSPGTGGSGANVLTF.

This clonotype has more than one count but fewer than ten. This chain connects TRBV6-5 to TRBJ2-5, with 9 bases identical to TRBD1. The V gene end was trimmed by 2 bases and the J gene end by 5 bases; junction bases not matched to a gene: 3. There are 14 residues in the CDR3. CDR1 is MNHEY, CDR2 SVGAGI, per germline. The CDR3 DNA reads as TGTGCCAGCAGTTACCCGACAGGGGGGGAGACCCAGTACTTC. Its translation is CASSYPTGGETQYF.

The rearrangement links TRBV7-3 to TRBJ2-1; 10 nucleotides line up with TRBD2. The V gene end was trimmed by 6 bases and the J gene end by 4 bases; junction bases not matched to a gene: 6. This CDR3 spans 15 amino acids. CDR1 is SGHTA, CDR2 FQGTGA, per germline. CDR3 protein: CASSAIAGGYNEQFF. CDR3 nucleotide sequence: TGTGCCAGCAGTGCCATAGCGGGGGGATACAATGAGCAGTTCTTC.

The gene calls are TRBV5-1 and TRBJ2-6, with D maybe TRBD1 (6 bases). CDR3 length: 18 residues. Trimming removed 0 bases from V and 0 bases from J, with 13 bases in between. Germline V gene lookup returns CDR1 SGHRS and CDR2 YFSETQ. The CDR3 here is CASSLVAGAYSGANVLTF. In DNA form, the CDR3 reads TGCGCCAGCAGCTTGGTAGCAGGGGCCTACTCTGGGGCCAACGTCCTGACTTTC.